A single sample is the source of the 2 T cell receptor beta chains below, sequenced in a study of regulatory T cells in long-lasting Graves disease. Regarding time point: newly diagnosed GD, antithyroid drugs for less than 3 months. Generation of the TCR library employed RNA extracted from PBMCs. Library construction for TCR beta used iRepertoire HTBI primers and Arm-PCR of CDR3 regions. TCRdb analysed the multiplex PCR reads with MiXCR anew, one entry per CDR3 protein. In the table there are approximately 490,000 distinct CDR3 sequences, roughly 17% of which are singletons. The data were also submitted as part of a second study, on T cells in Graves' hyperthyroidism and ophthalmopathy.

Here the sequenced sample was peripheral blood mononuclear cells (PBMCs), taken at new diagnosis, from a patient treated with antithyroid drugs. The receptors were sampled from a man aged 35 to 55 with Graves disease.

This clonotype has a count of ten or more. The chain combines TRBV28 with TRBJ2-5; the D call may be TRBD1 or TRBD2 (7 bases each). The CDR3 is made up of 14 amino acids. V was shortened by 6 bases and J by 6 bases, with 17 bases between the two germline ends. CDR1 and CDR2 (germline): MDHEN, SYDVKM. CDR3 sequence (DNA): TGTGCCAGCAGCCTAGCGGCAGGGGGAAAGACCCAGTACTTC. Amino acid sequence: CASSLAAGGKTQYF.

This clonotype showed up many times. This chain joins TRBV28 and TRBJ2-7; TRBD1 or TRBD2 may be the D gene (6 bases each). With 6 bases removed from V and 6 bases from J, the gap between germline ends came to 12 bases. This CDR3 contains 12 residues. The germline V gene encodes CDR1 MDHEN and CDR2 SYDVKM. The CDR3 is CASRRDTGEQYF. CDR3 in DNA: TGTGCCAGCAGGCGGGACACGGGCGAGCAGTACTTC.